These T cell receptor beta chains were read from a single sample in a study of T cell clusters in autoimmune cytopenias. With the multiplex PCR reads reprocessed, TCRdb shows one record per CDR3 protein and no DNA. This listing includes about 6,400 distinct CDR3 sequences. The same data also contributed to another study, on T cell repertoires in aging, cancer and after chemotherapy.

Input material: peripheral blood. Receptor source: a human donor in good health. Each CDR3 is given with its conserved first and last residue. The size entry is marked missing in some rows and otherwise reads once, few, many or a size class.

V	J	size	CDR3
TRBV12-3/TRBV12-4	TRBJ1-5	.	CASRRGSPAINQPQHF
TRBV29-1	TRBJ2-3	medium-sized	CSVEGFGTDTQYF
TRBV6-5	TRBJ2-3	.	CASTSRGSDTQYF
TRBV5-1	TRBJ2-1	.	CASSPTSGRASYNEQFF
TRBV5-6	TRBJ2-1	.	CANNSGGLRNEQFF
TRBV27	TRBJ2-3	medium-sized	CASSLLGGDSTDTQYF
TRBV5-4	TRBJ1-4	.	CASSFTGGPNEKLFF
TRBV12-3/TRBV12-4	TRBJ1-5	.	CASSFGGNQPQHF
TRBV6-1	TRBJ1-3	.	CASSERQYTIYF
TRBV19	TRBJ2-3	medium-sized	CASTTGQGTDTQYF
TRBV6-1	TRBJ2-5	.	CASSELAGGPQETQYF
TRBV12-3/TRBV12-4	TRBJ1-2	.	CASSRRQGLTYGYTF
TRBV19	TRBJ1-4	.	CASSIMGPAILIANEKLFF
TRBV6-1	TRBJ1-1	.	CASSVPGLTEAFF
TRBV5-1	TRBJ2-5	.	CASSLGGGEETQYF
TRBV29-1	TRBJ2-7	medium-sized	CSVLGAGEYEQYF
TRBV18	TRBJ2-3	.	CASSYGSGGDTQYF
TRBV6-6	TRBJ2-5	.	CATNKGLAETQYF
TRBV12-3/TRBV12-4	TRBJ1-4	.	CASSAGGAHEKLFF
TRBV5-6	TRBJ2-3	.	CASSPSGSASTDTQYF
TRBV30	TRBJ2-5	.	CASLTPGRGETQYF
TRBV12-3/TRBV12-4	TRBJ2-3	.	CASSRTSAPDTQYF
TRBV29-1	TRBJ2-1	medium-sized	CSVSLGSNEQFF
TRBV29-1	TRBJ2-5	medium-sized	CSVGGSTGETQYF
TRBV20-1	TRBJ2-5	.	CSARDRRGRYQETQYF
TRBV5-4	TRBJ2-5	.	CASSGGPWETQYF
TRBV18	TRBJ2-3	.	CASSLSQGSTDTQYF
TRBV19	TRBJ2-2	.	CASSRGQNTGELFF
TRBV15	TRBJ2-1	.	CATSITLAVYNEQFF
TRBV12-3/TRBV12-4	TRBJ1-1	.	CASSLRQSGAEAFF
TRBV12-3/TRBV12-4	TRBJ2-5	.	CASSIAGTQRETQYF
TRBV6-5	TRBJ2-1	.	CASRSEAGGPYNEQFF
TRBV5-5	TRBJ2-3	.	CASSLTSGGLRTDTQYF
TRBV12-3/TRBV12-4	TRBJ2-5	medium-sized	CASSAKETQYF
TRBV6-5	TRBJ1-1	.	CASSYSYSLGTEAFF
TRBV6-2/TRBV6-3	TRBJ2-1	.	CASSYSPSGGIYNEQFF
TRBV6-5	TRBJ2-3	.	CASSPRATSGSYTQYF
TRBV27	TRBJ2-2	.	CASSLKSGRGAGELFF
TRBV6-1	TRBJ2-7	.	CASSEDPDRVNEQYF
TRBV19	TRBJ1-3	.	CASTPRRRSSGNTIYF
TRBV27	TRBJ1-6	.	CASSPDSNSPLHF
TRBV5-5	TRBJ1-3	.	CASSFLGGRNTIYF
TRBV6-5	TRBJ1-4	.	CASSEASGGKGKLFF
TRBV6-2/TRBV6-3	TRBJ2-7	.	CASSPDRVYEQYF